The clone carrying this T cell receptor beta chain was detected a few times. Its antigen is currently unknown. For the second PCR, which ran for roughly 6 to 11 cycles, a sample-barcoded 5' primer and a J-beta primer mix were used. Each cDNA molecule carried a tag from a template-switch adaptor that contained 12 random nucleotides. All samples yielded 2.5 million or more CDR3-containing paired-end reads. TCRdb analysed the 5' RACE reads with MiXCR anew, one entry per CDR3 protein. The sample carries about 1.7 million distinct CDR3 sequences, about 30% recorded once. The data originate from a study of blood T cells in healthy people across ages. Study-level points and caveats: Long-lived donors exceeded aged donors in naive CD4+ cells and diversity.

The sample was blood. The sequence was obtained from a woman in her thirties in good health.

CDR3 loop: CASSSLAGGADTQYF. DNA of the CDR3: TGTGCCAGCAGTTCACTAGCGGGTGGTGCAGATACGCAGTATTTT. The chain links TRBV2 to TRBJ2-3, with 9 nucleotides matching TRBD2. The V and J ends lost 5 bases and 4 bases, in that order; junction bases with no gene match: 7. This CDR3 is built from 15 residues. The germline V gene encodes CDR1 SNHLY and CDR2 FYNNEI.